The 13 T cell receptor beta chains presented below share a single source sample, sequenced in a study of T cells after yellow fever vaccination. MiXCR, run by TCRdb on the 5' RACE reads, gives a single entry per CDR3 protein. The sample yields a few hundred thousand distinct CDR3 sequences, 3% to 4.5% seen once. The sample consisted of PBMCs, taken 5 days after the yellow fever booster vaccination. These TCRs come from a man aged 18-30 years who received the YFV17D yellow fever vaccine.

There are a few counts of this clonotype. The J gene is TRBJ2-3, the V gene TRBV5-6; D gene unclear. V dropped 2 bases and J dropped 1 base, with 11 bases sitting between them. Germline-derived CDR1 and CDR2 are SGHDT and YYEEEE. This CDR3 is 15 amino acids long. CDR3 residues: CASSFREYRTDTQYF. CDR3 DNA: TGTGCCAGCAGCTTCCGTGAGTATCGCACAGATACGCAGTATTTT.

This clonotype was observed a handful of times. The chain employs TRBV9 and TRBJ1-1; D is undetermined. The CDR3 has 13 amino acids. Germline V gives CDR1 SGDLS, CDR2 YYNGEE. The V end lost 0 bases, the J end lost 5 bases, and 8 bases lay between the germline ends. The CDR3 sequence is CASSVEVRTEAFF. CDR3 sequence (DNA): TGTGCCAGCAGCGTAGAAGTTCGGACTGAAGCTTTCTTT.

This clonotype was counted only a few times. The gene calls are TRBV24-1 and TRBJ2-1; D possibly corresponds to TRBD2 (6 bases). Trimming took 2 bases from V and 15 from J, leaving 13 bases between them. Germline V gene lookup returns CDR1 KGHDR and CDR2 SFDVKD. This CDR3 region has 12 residues. CDR3 nucleotides: TGTGCCACCAGTGATTGGGAGGATTGGCGGTTCTTC. It codes for CATSDWEDWRFF.

This chain uses TRBV5-4 with TRBJ2-1; D is ambiguous. Trimming took off 4 bases at V and 6 bases at J, with 8 bases between the two ends. Germline assignment: CDR1 SGHNT and CDR2 YYREEE (reference sequence). The CDR3 length is 12 residues. CDR3 sequence: CASSDPGNEQFF. The CDR3 nucleotides are TGTGCCAGCAGCGACCCTGGCAATGAGCAGTTCTTC.

The chain recombines TRBV10-3 with TRBJ2-7; D may be TRBD2 (6 bases). This CDR3 is 14 amino acids long. Trimming cost V 0 bases and J 3 bases, with 9 bases left between them. Looked up from germline, CDR1 is ENHRY and CDR2 is SYGVKD. CDR3 in DNA: TGTGCCATCAGTGAGTCTAGCGGAGACTACGAGCAGTACGTC. This sequence encodes CAISESSGDYEQYV.

The sample holds a few counts of this clonotype. This chain connects TRBV12-3 or TRBV12-4 to TRBJ2-3; possibly TRBD1 for D (6 bases). The CDR3 spans 12 residues. The V and J ends lost 7 bases and 6 bases respectively, with 11 bases between them. The CDR3 nucleotides are TGTGCCAGCAATTTTAGGGGGGATACGCAGTATTTT. It specifies CASNFRGDTQYF.

This rearrangement joins TRBV4-3 to TRBJ2-3; D could derive from TRBD1 or TRBD2 (5 bases each). The CDR3 is 17 residues long. Germline CDR1 is LGHNA and CDR2 is YSLEER. The ends were cut back, 0 bases at V and 4 bases at J, with 17 bases in the middle. The CDR3 region is CASSQDNGRELPDTQYF. The CDR3 bases are TGCGCCAGCAGCCAAGATAACGGCAGGGAGTTACCAGATACGCAGTATTTT.

The rearrangement uses TRBV27 and TRBJ1-5; D may be TRBD1 (6 bases). The germline gives CDR1 MNHEY, CDR2 SMNVEV (reference sequence). The CDR3 runs to 14 residues. V lost 11 bases, J lost 7 bases, and 21 bases lay in between. This CDR3 reads CASGGRGIRQPQHF. The CDR3 DNA is TGTGCCTCGGGGGGCAGGGGTATAAGACAGCCCCAGCATTTT.

A few counts support this clonotype. V is TRBV5-1 and J is TRBJ1-5; maybe TRBD1 (5 bases). The germline V gene has CDR1 SGHRS and CDR2 YFSETQ. The CDR3 is made up of 13 amino acids. V was shortened by 0 bases and J by 8 bases, with 9 bases between the two germline ends. The CDR3 reads CASSLAPREPQHF. CDR3 nucleotides: TGCGCCAGCAGCTTGGCACCCAGGGAGCCCCAGCATTTT.

The chain joins TRBV6-2 or TRBV6-3 to TRBJ1-3; 9 nucleotides line up with TRBD1. Germline V lookup: CDR1 MNHEY, CDR2 SVGEGT. Trimming cost V 7 bases and J 1 base; bases outside gene matches: 11. The CDR3 is made up of 17 amino acids. CDR3 residues: CASTSTGTGISGNTIYF. The CDR3, as DNA: TGTGCCAGCACCTCCACCGGGACAGGGATTTCTGGAAACACCATATATTTT.

This chain links TRBV12-3 or TRBV12-4 with TRBJ1-1; maybe TRBD1 (5 bases). The CDR3 totals 14 residues. The V end lost 3 bases, the J end lost 1 base, and 9 bases lay between the germline ends. Here the CDR3 reads CASSFGAQNTEAFF. In nucleotides, the CDR3 is TGTGCCAGCAGTTTTGGGGCGCAGAACACTGAAGCTTTCTTT.

This clonotype was observed many times. This chain uses TRBV10-3 with TRBJ2-7, with D unclear. Trimming took 3 bases from V and 0 from J, leaving 9 bases between them. This CDR3 region has 14 residues. Looked up from germline, CDR1 is ENHRY and CDR2 is SYGVKD. CDR3 sequence reads: CAISDVGDSYEQYV. The CDR3 DNA is TGTGCCATCAGTGATGTTGGAGACTCCTACGAGCAGTACGTC.

This clonotype was found many times. The V call is TRBV28, the J call TRBJ2-3; tentatively, D is TRBD1 (5 bases). V dropped 7 bases and J dropped 6 bases, with 8 bases sitting between them. Germline CDR1 is MDHEN and CDR2 is SYDVKM. The CDR3 runs 11 residues. In DNA, the CDR3 is TGTGCCAGCAAACACAGGGATACGCAGTATTTT. This codes for CASKHRDTQYF.